The 17 T cell receptor beta chains presented below share a single source sample, sequenced in a study of T cells in Graves' hyperthyroidism and ophthalmopathy. RNA transcripts served as the template for amplifying TCR beta CDR3 regions. A set of HTBI primers served as the primers for a first-round RT-PCR of the TCR CDR3. TCRdb processed the multiplex PCR reads anew with MiXCR; each CDR3 protein has one entry. The sample carries a few hundred thousand distinct CDR3 sequences, approximately 49% recorded once. Input material: peripheral blood or thyroid tissue (not recorded which). These receptor sequences come from an adult woman with Graves' disease, either hyperthyroidism or ophthalmopathy (not recorded which).

This clonotype has only a few counts. The chain carries TRBV24-1 and TRBJ1-4, with D unclear. This CDR3 is 13 amino acids long. Trimming left V 5 bases short and J 4 bases short, with 7 bases between. Germline CDR1 and CDR2: KGHDR and SFDVKD. In nucleotides, the CDR3 is TGTGCCACCAGTGGGAATATTAATGAAAAACTGTTTTTT. Protein product: CATSGNINEKLFF.

J is TRBJ2-7 and V is TRBV9; 7 nucleotides match TRBD2. Trimming removed 3 bases from V and 3 bases from J; junction bases left unmatched: 6. The CDR3 is 14 amino acids. CDR1 SGDLS and CDR2 YYNGEE come from the germline V gene. The CDR3 region is CASSARDYNYEQYF. CDR3 in DNA: TGTGCCAGCAGCGCGCGGGACTATAACTACGAGCAGTACTTC.

This clonotype was found once. This chain joins TRBV7-2 and TRBJ1-1; a weak D match, TRBD1 (5 bases). V was shortened by 6 bases and J by 3 bases, with 17 bases between the two germline ends. This CDR3 has 15 amino acids. Germline loops: CDR1 SGHTA, CDR2 FQGNSA. CDR3 sequence reads: CASSYSETEDTEAFF. The CDR3 coding sequence is TGTGCCAGCAGTTACTCCGAGACAGAAGACACTGAAGCTTTCTTT.

The chain carries TRBV19 and TRBJ1-1; no firm D call. V lost 8 bases and J lost 4, with 14 bases in between. Per germline, CDR1 LNHDA and CDR2 SQIVND (reference sequence). CDR3 length equals 13 residues. The CDR3 nucleotides read TGTGCCAGTGCAGACGGGTGGGCCACTGAAGCTTTCTTT. It translates to CASADGWATEAFF.

The chain is built from TRBV10-3 and TRBJ1-6; D is undetermined. CDR1 is ENHRY and CDR2 is SYGVKD in the germline V gene. This CDR3 is 13 amino acids long. The CDR3 reads CAAAGGEISPLHF. In DNA, the CDR3 is TGTGCAGCAGCGGGCGGGGAGATTTCACCCCTCCACTTT.

The chain is built from TRBV12-5 and TRBJ1-5; D is uncertain. The length of the CDR3 is 11 residues. Germline V gene lookup returns CDR1 LGHNT and CDR2 FRNRAP. With 7 bases removed from V and 9 bases from J, the gap between germline ends came to 10 bases. DNA of the CDR3: TGTGCTAGTGTTTCGTGTCGGCCCCAGCATTTT. It specifies CASVSCRPQHF. Looking up the rest from reference TRBV12-5 and TRBJ1-5 gives the full variable domain: DARVTQTPRHKVTEMGQEVTMRCQPILGHNTVFWYRQTMMQGLELLAYFRNRAPLDDSGMPKDRFSAEMPDATLATLKIQPSEPRDSAVYFCASVSCRPQHFGDGTRLSIL.

This clonotype appeared many times. The chain is built from TRBV29-1 and TRBJ2-2, with D unresolved. This CDR3 comprises 12 residues. Trimming left V 5 bases short and J 4 bases short, with 8 bases between. Germline V lookup: CDR1 SQVTM, CDR2 ANQGSEA. CDR3 DNA: TGCAGCGTTCGCTCCCCCACCGGGGAGCTGTTTTTT. Translating gives CSVRSPTGELFF.

Notes on this clonotype: One end of the junction varies from germline; a read error may be responsible. The rearrangement links TRBV7-2 to TRBJ1-2; D unresolved. CDR1 is SGHTA and CDR2 is FQGNSA in the germline V gene. The CDR3 spans 16 residues. For the CDR3, the DNA is TGCGCCAGCAGCCAAGCCGCTCGGACTTCTAACTATGGCTACACCTTC. This sequence encodes CASSQAARTSNYGYTF.

The sample holds many counts of this clonotype. The chain recombines TRBV29-1 with TRBJ1-1; D remains unclear. The germline V and J ends were trimmed by 5 bases and 5 bases, with 6 bases remaining between them. The CDR3 totals 10 residues. Germline lookup yields CDR1 SQVTM and CDR2 ANQGSEA. The CDR3 DNA reads TGCAGCGTTCGGAGGACTGAAGCTTTCTTT. Protein: CSVRRTEAFF.

In its sample, this clonotype was seen a few times. V is TRBV7-2 and J is TRBJ1-1; D is ambiguous. The CDR3 totals 13 residues. With 5 bases removed from V and 3 bases from J, the gap between germline ends came to 10 bases. CDR1 SGHTA and CDR2 FQGNSA come from the germline V gene. The CDR3 protein is CASSPRQHTEAFF. CDR3 coding DNA: TGTGCCAGCAGCCCCCGACAACACACTGAAGCTTTCTTT.

Regarding this clonotype: The junction departs from germline at one end; a sequencing error may be responsible. V usage is TRBV10-3 and J usage is TRBJ1-2, with 10 bases identical to TRBD1. Germline CDR1 reads ENHRY; CDR2 reads SYGVKD. The length of the CDR3 is 16 residues. As DNA, the CDR3 is TGTGCCAGCAGTATGCTACTCCTGACAGGGGGCTTCGGCTACACCTTC. Amino acids: CASSMLLLTGGFGYTF.

J is TRBJ2-5 and V is TRBV2; D is unresolved. The ends were cut back, 2 bases at V and 3 bases at J, with 4 bases in the middle. CDR3 size: 12 residues. Germline CDR1 reads SNHLY; CDR2 reads FYNNEI. The CDR3, as DNA: TGTGCCAGCAGTGAATGGGAAGAGACCCAGTACTTC. It yields the protein CASSEWEETQYF.

This chain uses TRBV20-1 with TRBJ2-5; a possible D gene is TRBD2 (6 bases). This CDR3 has 14 residues. V shed 0 bases and J shed 5 bases, with 13 bases lying between them. Germline loops: CDR1 DFQATT, CDR2 SNEGSKA (reference sequence). Written as DNA, the CDR3 is TGCAGTGCTAGAGATGCCCGGGGGTTGGAGACCCAGTACTTC. Translated: CSARDARGLETQYF.

The table lists this clonotype with many counts. The chain is built from TRBV20-1 and TRBJ2-6; D is unresolved. The V gene's germline CDR1 is DFQATT and CDR2 SNEGSKA (reference sequence). The CDR3 contains 13 residues. V was shortened by 6 bases and J by 0 bases, with 6 bases between the two germline ends. The CDR3 nucleotides read TGCAGTGCCTGGGGCTCTGGGGCCAACGTCCTGACTTTC. As protein: CSAWGSGANVLTF.

The chain recombines TRBV24-1 with TRBJ1-5; D uncertain. The CDR3 totals 13 residues. Germline V lookup: CDR1 KGHDR, CDR2 SFDVKD. The V gene lost 8 bases and the J gene lost 2 bases, with 9 bases spanning the gap. CDR3 DNA: TGTGCCACCAAGGGCGTGGGCAATCAGCCCCAGCATTTT. This translates into CATKGVGNQPQHF.

The gene calls are TRBV19 and TRBJ1-5; 7 nucleotides match TRBD1. From germline, CDR1 is LNHDA and CDR2 SQIVND (reference sequence). The V gene end was trimmed by 1 base and the J gene end by 4 bases; junction bases not matched to a gene: 7. The CDR3 is 16 residues long. The CDR3 reads CASSIVLRGRNQPQHF. CDR3 DNA sequence: TGTGCCAGTAGTATAGTATTGAGGGGGCGTAATCAGCCCCAGCATTTT.

The rearrangement links TRBV5-1 to TRBJ1-2; TRBD1 matches 9 bases. The CDR3 has 15 residues. CDR1 SGHRS and CDR2 YFSETQ come from the germline V gene. V shed 0 bases, J shed 5 bases, and the junction held 5 bases outside the gene matches. This chain's CDR3 is CASSLGTGAPYGYTF. CDR3 DNA sequence: TGCGCCAGCAGCTTGGGGACAGGGGCGCCTTATGGCTACACCTTC. The whole variable domain, filled in from reference TRBV5-1 and TRBJ1-2, reads KAGVTQTPRYLIKTRGQQVTLSCSPISGHRSVSWYQQTPGQGLQFLFEYFSETQRNKGNFPGRFSGRQFSNSRSEMNVSTLELGDSALYLCASSLGTGAPYGYTFGSGTRLTVV.